Listed here are 27 T cell receptor beta chains from one sample, sequenced in a study of T cell repertoires in cytomegalovirus infection (dated by TCRdb to between 2017 and 2020). The treatment or condition label for this specimen denotes: in vitro stimulation with specific CMV peptide epitopes to enrich CMV-specific T cells. No antigen has been identified for these receptors. TCRdb records Illumina HiSeq 1500 as the sequencer. TCRdb passed the public sequencing reads through fastp at Q25 and MiXCR, retaining productive beta sequences. Entries are consolidated by CDR3 protein sequence, retaining the most common genes and DNA. This sample is represented by about 830,000 distinct CDR3 sequences; approximately 32% of them were singletons. The top ten constitute 9.5% to 15% of the sample. Sequenced here: cultured CD8+ T cells from PBMCs, sampled from culture after CMV antigen stimulation. The receptors were sampled from a human donor in good health (CMV status not recorded). Some clones in this sample may be carry-over from other donors' samples.

This chain uses TRBV9 with TRBJ1-2, with D possibly being TRBD1 (5 bases). V lost 5 bases to trimming and J lost 1 base, with 12 bases between them. The CDR3 sequence is 14 residues long. The germline V gene has CDR1 SGDLS and CDR2 YYNGEE. This CDR3 is CASRPTAFNYGYTF. CDR3 nucleotides: TGTGCCAGCAGGCCGACAGCGTTTAACTATGGCTACACCTTC.

This chain connects TRBV7-9 to TRBJ2-2; D not resolved. Trimming left V 3 bases short and J 5 bases short, with 7 bases between. This CDR3 is built from 13 residues. Germline assignment: CDR1 SEHNR and CDR2 FQNEAQ (reference sequence). The CDR3 DNA sequence: TGTGCCAGCAGCTTGTTAAAGACCGGGGAGCTGTTTTTT. It yields the protein CASSLLKTGELFF.

The genes are TRBV12-3 or TRBV12-4 and TRBJ1-6; 11 bases are a match to TRBD1. V dropped 3 bases and J dropped 7; count of bases not matched to a gene: 11. This CDR3 contains 18 residues. CDR3 residues: CASSFWTGGNHGNSPLHF. The DNA of the CDR3 is TGTGCCAGCAGTTTCTGGACAGGGGGCAATCACGGGAATTCACCCCTCCACTTT.

Only a few counts were recorded for this clonotype. The chain employs TRBV19 and TRBJ1-1, with D possibly TRBD1 on 5 matching bases. Trimming removed 7 bases from V and 5 bases from J, with 17 bases in between. CDR1 LNHDA and CDR2 SQIVND come from the germline V gene (reference sequence). This CDR3 is 14 amino acids long. Written as DNA, the CDR3 is TGTGCCAGTACTCCAGGGTACGAAACGACTGAAGCTTTCTTT. Translated: CASTPGYETTEAFF.

This chain uses TRBV7-4 with TRBJ2-3; TRBD1 is a possible D gene (5 bases). The CDR3 has 15 residues. The germline V and J ends were trimmed by 1 base and 4 bases, with 12 bases remaining between them. CDR1 and CDR2 from the germline V gene are SGHVT and SQSDAQ. The CDR3: CASSLEAGMADTQYF. The CDR3 DNA is TGTGCCAGCAGCTTAGAGGCAGGGATGGCAGATACGCAGTATTTT. The full variable domain, its missing parts supplied by reference TRBV7-4 and TRBJ2-3, is GAGVSQSPRYKVAKRGRDVALRCDSISGHVTLYWYRQTLGQGSEVLTYSQSDAQRDKSGRPSGRFSAERPERSVSTLKIQRTEQGDSAVYLCASSLEAGMADTQYFGPGTRLTVL.

This clonotype was picked up many times. The chain recombines TRBV27 with TRBJ1-1; 9 positions match TRBD1. The V gene end was trimmed by 3 bases and the J gene end by 5 bases; junction bases not matched to a gene: 4. Germline V CDR1 and CDR2: MNHEY, SMNVEV (reference sequence). The CDR3 runs to 14 residues. Here the CDR3 DNA reads TGTGCCAGCAGTTTGAACAGGGGGCTTACTGAAGCTTTCTTT. It yields the protein CASSLNRGLTEAFF.

V usage is TRBV27 and J usage is TRBJ2-5; 8 nucleotides align to TRBD1. V shed 5 bases and J 1 base; nucleotides not matched to a gene: 9. The CDR3 runs to 16 residues. CDR1 MNHEY and CDR2 SMNVEV come from the germline V gene (reference sequence). This chain's CDR3 is CASSLQGGRSQETQYF. As DNA, the CDR3 is TGTGCCAGCAGTCTACAGGGGGGAAGAAGCCAAGAGACCCAGTACTTC.

V gene TRBV5-4 combines with J gene TRBJ2-1, with D hard to call. Germline V CDR1 and CDR2: SGHNT, YYREEE (reference sequence). V lost 0 bases to trimming and J lost 6 bases, with 13 bases between them. The CDR3 covers 15 residues. The CDR3 reads CASSLAITAINEQFF. CDR3 DNA sequence: TGTGCCAGCAGCTTGGCCATAACAGCCATCAATGAGCAGTTCTTC.

This clonotype was recorded at least ten times. This chain uses TRBV4-1 with TRBJ1-5, with D unclear. Germline V gene data show CDR1 as MGHRA and CDR2 as YSYEKL. The CDR3 consists of 12 residues. The ends were cut back, 1 base at V and 4 bases at J, with 2 bases in the middle. CDR3: CASSQGNQPQHF. The CDR3 nucleotides read TGCGCCAGCAGCCAAGGTAATCAGCCCCAGCATTTT.

In this sample, this clonotype turned up a few times. The rearrangement links TRBV2 to TRBJ1-1, with D unresolved. CDR1 is SNHLY and CDR2 is FYNNEI in the germline V gene. The CDR3 is 19 amino acids. Deletions cut 6 bases from V and 6 bases from J, with 32 bases between. The CDR3 protein is CASRGSSRVRSSSGPEAFF. The CDR3 DNA follows: TGTGCCAGCAGGGGCTCTTCCCGGGTCCGGAGTAGCTCGGGCCCTGAAGCTTTCTTT. Looking up the rest from reference TRBV2 and TRBJ1-1 gives the full variable domain: EPEVTQTPSHQVTQMGQEVILRCVPISNHLYFYWYRQILGQKVEFLVSFYNNEISEKSEIFDDQFSVERPDGSNFTLKIRSTKLEDSAMYFCASRGSSRVRSSSGPEAFFGQGTRLTVV.

DNA for the CDR3: TGTGCCAGCAGTTTATCGGCCAAAGGAGTCGAAGCTTTCTTT. Encoded protein: CASSLSAKGVEAFF. The V call is TRBV27, the J call TRBJ1-1; no firm D call. The CDR3 runs to 14 residues. Trimming cost V 0 bases and J 8 bases, with 13 bases left between them. Germline CDR1 reads MNHEY; CDR2 reads SMNVEV (reference sequence).

The gene calls are TRBV20-1 and TRBJ1-1, with unresolved D. CDR3 length: 14 residues. CDR1 is DFQATT and CDR2 is SNEGSKA in the germline V gene (reference sequence). Trimming removed 0 bases from V and 1 base from J, with 9 bases in between. CDR3 loop: CSARDHRENTEAFF. In DNA form, the CDR3 reads TGCAGTGCTAGAGATCACAGAGAGAACACTGAAGCTTTCTTT.

This clonotype was observed a few times. This chain links TRBV5-6 with TRBJ2-7; D perhaps matches TRBD2 (5 bases). V gave up 5 bases and J gave up 3 bases, with 18 bases separating them. The CDR3 is 15 amino acids. Germline values: CDR1 SGHDT, CDR2 YYEEEE. The CDR3, as DNA: TGTGCCAGCAGTCTAAGGGAGTCCACCCACTACGAGCAGTACTTC. It is translated as CASSLRESTHYEQYF.

This rearrangement joins TRBV19 to TRBJ2-7; D call uncertain. This CDR3 comprises 15 residues. The V end was cut by 1 base, the J end by 2 bases, with 12 bases between. Germline CDR1 is LNHDA and CDR2 is SQIVND (reference sequence). For the CDR3, the DNA is TGTGCCAGTAGTATAGCCCGGCTGGCCGCCTACGAGCAGTACTTC. This encodes CASSIARLAAYEQYF. Full variable domain (missing parts from reference TRBV19 and TRBJ2-7): DGGITQSPKYLFRKEGQNVTLSCEQNLNHDAMYWYRQDPGQGLRLIYYSQIVNDFQKGDIAEGYSVSREKKESFPLTVTSAQKNPTAFYLCASSIARLAAYEQYFGPGTRLTVT.

This clonotype was detected a few times. The chain has TRBV12-3 or TRBV12-4 and TRBJ2-5; 9 bases match TRBD2. With V trimmed by 5 bases and J by 4 bases, 8 bases remained unmatched. This CDR3 contains 15 residues. The CDR3 nucleotides are TGTGCCAGCAGTCTCCGAGCGGGGGGTGGAGAGACCCAGTACTTC. It is translated as CASSLRAGGGETQYF.

There are a few counts of this clonotype. The chain carries TRBV6-2 or TRBV6-3 and TRBJ2-2; D gene ambiguous. CDR3 length equals 14 residues. Trimming took 0 bases from V and 2 from J, leaving 4 bases between them. The germline V gene has CDR1 MNHEY and CDR2 SVGEGT. The CDR3 here is CASSYSRNTGELFF. The CDR3 nucleotides are TGTGCCAGCAGTTACTCGAGAAACACCGGGGAGCTGTTTTTT.

Written as DNA, the CDR3 is TGTGCCAGCAGTTACGGGGTTAAGACAGCCTGGACTGAAGCTTTCTTT. Protein: CASSYGVKTAWTEAFF. The chain carries TRBV6-2 or TRBV6-3 and TRBJ1-1, with D perhaps matching TRBD1 (5 bases). V gave up 2 bases and J gave up 5 bases, with 18 bases separating them. Germline lookup yields CDR1 MNHEY and CDR2 SVGEGT. This CDR3 is built from 16 residues.

The rearrangement links TRBV6-6 to TRBJ2-1, with 8 bases matching TRBD1. V gave up 1 base and J gave up 8 bases; unmatched junction bases: 10. Germline CDR1 and CDR2: MNHNY and SVGAGI (reference sequence). The CDR3 runs to 16 residues. CDR3 nucleotides: TGTGCCAGCAGTTACTTCCGGGACAGGAGCCACGATGAGCAGTTCTTC. It translates to CASSYFRDRSHDEQFF.

This clonotype has only a few counts. The chain combines TRBV6-2 or TRBV6-3 with TRBJ2-7, with D maybe TRBD1 (6 bases). Trimming cost V 6 bases and J 4 bases, with 16 bases left between them. The CDR3 has 14 residues. Germline loops: CDR1 MNHEY, CDR2 SVGEGT. The chain's CDR3 is CASRTRPGEYEQYV. The DNA for the CDR3 is TGTGCCAGCAGGACCCGGCCAGGGGAGTACGAGCAGTACGTC.

This clonotype came up many times. V usage is TRBV7-6 and J usage is TRBJ1-1; tentative D call: TRBD1 (5 bases). Germline V CDR1 and CDR2: SGHVS, FNYEAQ. CDR3 length: 18 residues. Trimming left V 5 bases short and J 3 bases short, with 25 bases between. The CDR3 is CASSPRDLPPFGDTEAFF. CDR3 sequence (DNA): TGTGCCAGCAGCCCGAGGGACCTACCCCCTTTCGGGGACACTGAAGCTTTCTTT. Full variable domain (remainder filled in from reference TRBV7-6 and TRBJ1-1): GAGVSQSPRYKVTKRGQDVALRCDPISGHVSLYWYRQALGQGPEFLTYFNYEAQQDKSGLPNDRFSAERPEGSISTLTIQRTEQRDSAMYRCASSPRDLPPFGDTEAFFGQGTRLTVV.

The chain joins TRBV2 to TRBJ2-7; 10 bases fit TRBD1. Trimming removed 2 bases from V and 2 bases from J; junction bases left unmatched: 3. Germline-derived CDR1 and CDR2 are SNHLY and FYNNEI. The CDR3 spans 15 residues. The CDR3 sequence is CASSEWGQGPYEQYF. The CDR3 region has the DNA TGTGCCAGCAGTGAATGGGGACAGGGGCCCTACGAGCAGTACTTC.

The sample holds a few counts of this clonotype. CDR3 in amino acids: CASSFAGGETQYF. The CDR3, as DNA: TGTGCCAGCAGTTTTGCGGGAGGGGAGACCCAGTACTTC. The chain links TRBV12-3 or TRBV12-4 to TRBJ2-5; 9 bases match TRBD2. V lost 3 bases to trimming and J lost 5 bases; unmatched junction nucleotides: 1. The CDR3 totals 13 residues.

The chain has TRBV10-3 and TRBJ2-7; the D gene could be TRBD1 or TRBD2 (5 bases each). CDR3 size: 17 residues. CDR1 is ENHRY, CDR2 SYGVKD, per germline. The V end was cut by 9 bases, the J end by 2 bases, with 26 bases between. In DNA, the CDR3 is TGTGCCATAACCACCTGGGGACGGGACGGCAGAACCTACGAGCAGTACTTC. Translated, it gives CAITTWGRDGRTYEQYF.

This clonotype was seen only a few times. This chain joins TRBV10-3 and TRBJ1-5, with unresolved D. Germline V gives CDR1 ENHRY, CDR2 SYGVKD. Trimming cost V 0 bases and J 0 bases, with 6 bases left between them. CDR3 length equals 15 residues. CDR3: CAISESKGSNQPQHF. The CDR3, as DNA: TGTGCCATCAGTGAGTCAAAAGGTAGCAATCAGCCCCAGCATTTT.

This clonotype was detected once. CDR3: CASSPPSDTEAFF. CDR3 in DNA: TGTGCCAGTAGTCCCCCGTCGGACACTGAAGCTTTCTTT. The rearrangement links TRBV19 to TRBJ1-1; no firm D call. With 5 bases removed from V and 3 bases from J, the gap between germline ends came to 10 bases. From germline, CDR1 is LNHDA and CDR2 SQIVND (reference sequence). This CDR3 has 13 amino acids.

This clonotype was counted ten times or more. The chain combines TRBV7-8 with TRBJ1-1; 9 nucleotides match TRBD1. Germline trimming cut 4 bases from V and 1 base from J; bases unmatched to any gene: 1. From germline, CDR1 is SGHVS and CDR2 FQNEAQ. The CDR3 length is 14 residues. The CDR3 sequence is CASSSTGGNTEAFF. CDR3 nucleotide sequence: TGTGCCAGCAGCTCGACAGGGGGGAACACTGAAGCTTTCTTT.

As to this clonotype: This may be a read error: a much more frequent sequence differs by one nucleotide. This sequence joins TRBV7-2 and TRBJ1-1, with D possibly TRBD1 on 6 matching bases. In germline, CDR1 is SGHTA, CDR2 FQGNSA. CDR3 length equals 16 residues. Deletions cut 1 base from V and 4 bases from J, with 16 bases between. The CDR3 DNA reads as TGTGCCAGCAGCTTAGGGGGGGCAGGGTTAGGCACTGAAGCTTTCTTT. The encoded protein is CASSLGGAGLGTEAFF.